This TCR beta chain was identified during a study of T-cell reconstitution after alpha-beta-depleted transplantation in children. The authors prepared the TCRbeta library with unique molecular identifiers. TCRdb processed the PCR reads anew with MiXCR; each CDR3 protein has one entry. This sample has around 300,000 distinct CDR3 sequences; over 9% occur once, and the top ten carry around 7.5%. With respect to this clonotype: No antigen is known for it.

The V end lost 1 base, the J end lost 1 base, and 5 bases lay between the germline ends. The CDR3 is 14 amino acids. Germline V gene data show CDR1 as MGHDK and CDR2 as SYGVNS. Regarding the study as a whole: The origin of high day-60 TCRbeta diversity in some patients lay in surviving recipient T cells and thymic progenitors. When one year had passed after transplant, most T-cell counts and diversity came from newly produced T cells. Expanded clones from the graft, numbering several hundred, reportedly supplied alpha-beta T cells about two months after transplant.

Here the sequenced sample was PBMCs, taken before TCRalphabeta/CD19-depleted stem cell transplant. The sequence was obtained from a boy under two years old with acute myeloid leukemia, due to receive a stem cell transplant. The chain uses TRBV25-1 and TRBJ1-5; D is unresolved. The CDR3 spells CASSESGSNQPQHF. The CDR3 DNA follows: TGTGCCAGCAGTGAATCCGGGAGCAATCAGCCCCAGCATTTT.